Given below is one TCR beta chain in context. This clonotype showed up just a few times. Its antigen is unknown. No qualities accompany the bases; no much larger clone lies one base away. The sample is drawn from a study of T cell repertoires in cytomegalovirus infection (dated by TCRdb to about 2019). With regard to the full study: Donor HLA type was relevant to the analysis, as public TCR beta signatures indicated carriage of CMV infection together with the matching HLA type.

The data were produced on an Illumina HiSeq 1500. TCRdb trimmed public reads at Q25 via fastp, called clones via MiXCR and kept in-frame beta chains. Rows are unified per CDR3 protein, each entry keeping the most common DNA and genes. This sample holds hundreds of thousands of distinct CDR3 sequences; 9.6% were observed only once. Jointly, the top ten make up around 2.4% of the sample. What the authors observed across the whole study: In both this cohort and an independent cohort of more than 350 donors, the cumulative frequency of public TCR beta family members distinguished carriers of CMV infection plus the relevant HLA type. The ex vivo response was dominated by HLA-C-restricted CMV-specific TCR beta clonotypes, and the single most frequent clonotype in two of eight donors was supplied by these HLA-C-restricted clonotypes.

The junction shows trimming of 2 bases on V and 0 bases on J, plus 8 bases between the germline ends. Reading from cysteine to phenylalanine, the CDR3 counts 15 amino acids. Left in the record is the CDR3 DNA by itself, 45 bases read in frame from the first base. The germline V gene sets CDR1 to SNHLY and CDR2 to FYNNEI. The chain uses TRBV2 and TRBJ1-3; a confident D gene designation cannot be given. The receptor comes from a human donor in good health (CMV status not recorded). Some clones in this sample may be carry-over from other donors' samples. The specimen was PBMCs. The bases are TGTGCCAGCAGTGAACTGAACCGCTCTGGAAACACCATATATTTT. This sequence encodes CASSELNRSGNTIYF. The CDR3 plus the reference TRBV2 and TRBJ1-3 genes for the other parts give the full variable domain: EPEVTQTPSHQVTQMGQEVILRCVPISNHLYFYWYRQILGQKVEFLVSFYNNEISEKSEIFDDQFSVERPDGSNFTLKIRSTKLEDSAMYFCASSELNRSGNTIYFGEGSWLTVV.